This entry lists 14 T cell receptor beta chains sequenced from one sample in a study of Graves' ophthalmopathy and Graves' hyperthyroidism (dated by TCRdb to the late 2010s). The sample was run on an Illumina HiSeq 2000. TCR beta CDR3 regions were amplified from RNA transcripts for repertoire sequencing. A first-round RT-PCR used HTBI primers with the Qiagen OneStep RT-PCR kit, followed by a second-round multiplex PCR, size selection and purification. The public reads were reprocessed in TCRdb via fastp at Q25 and MiXCR, keeping in-frame beta chains. Every entry covers one CDR3 protein and lists the most common genes and DNA from its rows. This sample has about 620,000 distinct CDR3 sequences in its table, and 20% to 25% of those were observed once. The leading ten clones occupy roughly 7.4% of the sample. Sequencing input: peripheral blood. Source of these receptors: a woman younger than 35 with stable Graves' hyperthyroidism. Some clones in this sample may be carry-over from other donors' samples. Donor details come from another sample of the same person, matched by shared clones.

This clonotype has at least ten counts. DNA for the CDR3: TGTGCCAGCACTACTCCTTCGACAGGTCACTATGGCTACACCTTC. Amino acids: CASTTPSTGHYGYTF. The V and J genes are TRBV28 and TRBJ1-2, with a weak D call TRBD1 (6 bases). With 7 bases removed from V and 3 bases from J, the gap between germline ends came to 18 bases. CDR3 length equals 15 residues. Germline CDR1 is MDHEN and CDR2 is SYDVKM.

This clonotype turned up a few times. The V and J genes are TRBV4-1 and TRBJ2-7; tentative D call: TRBD1 (6 bases). The V end was cut by 1 base, the J end by 0 bases, with 13 bases between. CDR1 and CDR2 (germline): MGHRA, YSYEKL. This CDR3 has 16 amino acids. The CDR3 protein is CASSQVRAGVSYEQYF. The DNA for the CDR3 is TGCGCCAGCAGCCAAGTCCGGGCAGGGGTCTCCTACGAGCAGTACTTC.

This clonotype came up many times. V and J are TRBV11-2 and TRBJ2-5, with a possible D match to TRBD2 (7 bases). The ends were cut back, 3 bases at V and 1 base at J, with 12 bases in the middle. The CDR3 runs to 15 residues. Per the germline V gene, CDR1 is SGHAT and CDR2 is FQNNGV. The CDR3, as DNA: TGTGCCAGCAGCTTCTTGGCGGGGGCCCAAGAGACCCAGTACTTC. Translated, it gives CASSFLAGAQETQYF.

This clonotype was seen repeatedly, ten times or more. The chain combines TRBV24-1 with TRBJ1-1, with D unclear. CDR1 and CDR2 from the germline V gene are KGHDR and SFDVKD. The CDR3 length is 13 residues. The V and J ends lost 4 bases and 4 bases respectively, with 9 bases between them. The CDR3 sequence: CATSEAGGTEAFF. CDR3 in DNA: TGTGCCACCAGTGAGGCGGGCGGCACTGAAGCTTTCTTT.

This clonotype occurred many times. The chain employs TRBV9 and TRBJ2-2; D gene uncertain. V gave up 4 bases and J gave up 6 bases, with 7 bases separating them. In germline, CDR1 is SGDLS, CDR2 YYNGEE. CDR3 length: 12 residues. CDR3 nucleotides: TGTGCCAGCAGCCCTCTCCCCGGGGAGCTGTTTTTT. Translated, it gives CASSPLPGELFF.

At least ten counts were recorded for this clonotype. The V gene is TRBV20-1, the J gene TRBJ2-7, with D perhaps matching TRBD2 (5 bases). Germline values: CDR1 DFQATT, CDR2 SNEGSKA (reference sequence). The CDR3 has 13 amino acids. V lost 4 bases and J 7 bases, leaving 17 bases between the germline ends. The CDR3 spells CSATLDWNGEQYF. The CDR3 DNA is TGCAGTGCTACTCTGGACTGGAACGGAGAGCAGTACTTC.

This clonotype was detected ten times or more. The V call is TRBV5-1, the J call TRBJ2-2, with D uncertain. The CDR3 covers 16 residues. Germline V gene data show CDR1 as SGHRS and CDR2 as YFSETQ. V was pared by 0 bases and J by 1 base, with 10 bases between. The CDR3: CASSLDGPMNTGELFF. The CDR3 DNA follows: TGCGCCAGCAGCTTGGATGGGCCTATGAACACCGGGGAGCTGTTTTTT. Supplemented by reference TRBV5-1 and TRBJ2-2, the full variable domain reads KAGVTQTPRYLIKTRGQQVTLSCSPISGHRSVSWYQQTPGQGLQFLFEYFSETQRNKGNFPGRFSGRQFSNSRSEMNVSTLELGDSALYLCASSLDGPMNTGELFFGEGSRLTVL.

V is TRBV5-1 and J is TRBJ2-7; a possible D gene is TRBD2 (5 bases). Per germline, CDR1 SGHRS and CDR2 YFSETQ. Trimming took 4 bases from V and 0 from J, leaving 35 bases between them. CDR3 length: 22 residues. CDR3 region: CASSGGRESAPRPRSFSYEQYF. The DNA of the CDR3 is TGCGCCAGCAGCGGAGGTAGAGAAAGTGCCCCCCGACCCCGGTCTTTCTCCTACGAGCAGTACTTC.

Ten or more counts support this clonotype. V usage is TRBV6-5 and J usage is TRBJ1-1, with 8 bases aligning to TRBD1. The germline V gene has CDR1 MNHEY and CDR2 SVGAGI. V shed 5 bases, J shed 1 base, and the junction held 6 bases outside the gene matches. CDR3 length: 15 residues. The CDR3 protein is CASSTRDRTNTEAFF. CDR3 bases: TGTGCCAGCAGTACCCGGGACAGGACGAACACTGAAGCTTTCTTT.

Ten or more counts support this clonotype. V is TRBV28 and J is TRBJ1-1; 7 bases map to TRBD1. V was pared by 3 bases and J by 2 bases, with 12 bases of the junction left unmatched. The CDR3 is 17 residues long. The germline CDR1 and CDR2 sequences are MDHEN and SYDVKM. For the CDR3, the DNA is TGTGCCAGCAGTTTGCTCTTCAGGGGGGCCCTCAACACTGAAGCTTTCTTT. Translating it yields CASSLLFRGALNTEAFF.

This clonotype was counted between two and nine times. The chain recombines TRBV13 with TRBJ1-3; a possible D gene is TRBD1 (5 bases). The ends were cut back, 6 bases at V and 4 bases at J, with 16 bases in the middle. Germline V gene lookup returns CDR1 PRHDT and CDR2 FYEKMQ (reference sequence). The CDR3 spans 15 residues. CDR3 in amino acids: CASSNLEGAGNTIYF. The DNA for the CDR3 is TGTGCCAGCAGTAACCTGGAAGGGGCAGGAAACACCATATATTTT.

This clonotype has a count of ten or more. This chain uses TRBV6-1 with TRBJ1-5; tentatively, D is TRBD1 (5 bases). Germline V gene lookup returns CDR1 MNHNS and CDR2 SASEGT. The CDR3 runs 15 residues. V gave up 2 bases and J gave up 5 bases, with 13 bases separating them. CDR3 in DNA: TGTGCCAGCAGTGAACAGGGCACGCCTGATCAGCCCCAGCATTTT. It specifies CASSEQGTPDQPQHF.

The sample holds many counts of this clonotype. A single base separates this from a much larger clone, so it may be a read error. This chain links TRBV20-1 with TRBJ2-7; D is uncertain. Germline loops: CDR1 DFQATT, CDR2 SNEGSKA (reference sequence). There are 12 residues in the CDR3. The ends were cut back, 1 base at V and 6 bases at J, with 10 bases in the middle. The CDR3: CSARGDDFEQYF. CDR3 coding DNA: TGCAGTGCTAGAGGTGATGACTTCGAGCAGTACTTC.

This clonotype was counted ten times or more. Its ends do not fully match the called genes, so a read error is possible. The rearrangement links TRBV6-1 to TRBJ1-1; D is ambiguous. The CDR3 loop spans 11 amino acids. CDR1 is MNHNS, CDR2 SASEGT, per germline. This CDR3 is CASSKGTGAFF. Here the CDR3 DNA reads TGTGCCAGCAGTAAAGGAACTGGAGCTTTCTTT.